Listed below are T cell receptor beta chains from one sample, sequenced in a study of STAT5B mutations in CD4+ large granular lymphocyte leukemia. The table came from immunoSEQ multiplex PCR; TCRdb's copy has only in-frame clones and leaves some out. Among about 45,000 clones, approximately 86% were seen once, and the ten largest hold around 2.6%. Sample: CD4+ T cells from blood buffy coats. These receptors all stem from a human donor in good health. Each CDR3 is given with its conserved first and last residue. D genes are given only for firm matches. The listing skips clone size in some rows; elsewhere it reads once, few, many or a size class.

DNA: TGTGCCAGCAGCTGGGGACAGGGAGAAGAGACCCAGTACTTC
CDR3: CASSWGQGEETQYF
J: TRBJ2-5
size: .
D: TRBD1
V: TRBV11-2

DNA: TGTGCCAGCATCCAGGGAGGAAAGAAGGCTTTCTTT
CDR3: CASIQGGKKAFF
J: TRBJ1-1
size: .
D: .
V: TRBV28

DNA: TGCGCCAGCAGCTTGGTAACAGGGGGGAATGAGCAGTTCTTC
CDR3: CASSLVTGGNEQFF
J: TRBJ2-1
size: .
D: TRBD1
V: TRBV5-1

DNA: TGTGCCAGCAGTTCAAATCTGCCGACAGGGAAGTGGCAGCCCCAGCATTTT
CDR3: CASSSNLPTGKWQPQHF
J: TRBJ1-5
size: .
D: TRBD1
V: TRBV27

DNA: TGTGCCAGCACTCCCGCATGGACAGGGGGATGGACTGAAGCTTTCTTT
CDR3: CASTPAWTGGWTEAFF
J: TRBJ1-1
size: .
D: TRBD1
V: TRBV27

DNA: TGTGCCAGCAGCCCGGCAAATGGTCAGCCCCAGCATTTT
CDR3: CASSPANGQPQHF
J: TRBJ1-5
size: .
D: .
V: TRBV7-3

DNA: TGTGCCAGCAGTAAAAACGGCGTCGGGCTGTTTTTT
CDR3: CASSKNGVGLFF
J: TRBJ1-4
size: .
D: .
V: TRBV6-1

DNA: TGTGCCAGCAGCTTAGGGAGAGGTCAGGGAATTGAAGCTTTCTTT
CDR3: CASSLGRGQGIEAFF
J: TRBJ1-1
size: few
D: .
V: TRBV7-9

DNA: TGTGCCAGCACCGGACGGATCCAAGAGACCCAGTACTTC
CDR3: CASTGRIQETQYF
J: TRBJ2-5
size: .
D: .
V: TRBV25-1

DNA: TGTGCCAGCAGCCCCCACGGTAGCGGGAGAGGTTCCTACAATGAGCAGTTCTTC
CDR3: CASSPHGSGRGSYNEQFF
J: TRBJ2-1
size: .
D: TRBD2
V: TRBV27

DNA: TGCGCCAGCAGCTTGGGACTACCAAAAGAGACCCAGTACTTC
CDR3: CASSLGLPKETQYF
J: TRBJ2-5
size: .
D: .
V: TRBV5-1

DNA: TGTGCCAGCTCACCAGCCGAGAGGGGGAACACTGAAGCTTTCTTT
CDR3: CASSPAERGNTEAFF
J: TRBJ1-1
size: .
D: .
V: TRBV18

DNA: TGTGCCAGCAGGGGGCCAGGGACAGGGTGGAGACCCACTGAAGCTTTCTTT
CDR3: CASRGPGTGWRPTEAFF
J: TRBJ1-1
size: few
D: TRBD1
V: TRBV25-1

DNA: TGTGCCAGCTCACCAGACGCAGGGGAGTATGGCTACACCTTC
CDR3: CASSPDAGEYGYTF
J: TRBJ1-2
size: .
D: .
V: TRBV18

DNA: TGCGCCAGCAGCTCGACAGGGGTTAAGGAGACCCAGTACTTC
CDR3: CASSSTGVKETQYF
J: TRBJ2-5
size: .
D: TRBD1
V: TRBV5-1

DNA: TGTGCCAGCAGCCAACCTCGGTGGGAAGATGAGCAGTTCTTC
CDR3: CASSQPRWEDEQFF
J: TRBJ2-1
size: medium-sized
D: .
V: TRBV7-9

DNA: TGTGCCAGCAGCAGACCTCAGGGTGGCTACACCTTC
CDR3: CASSRPQGGYTF
J: TRBJ1-2
size: .
D: .
V: TRBV28

DNA: TGTGCCAGTCGACAGGGTCGCTACGAGCAGTACTTC
CDR3: CASRQGRYEQYF
J: TRBJ2-7
size: .
D: TRBD1
V: TRBV28

DNA: TGTGCCAGCAGTTCGCCGGAGGGTACTGAAGCTTTCTTT
CDR3: CASSSPEGTEAFF
J: TRBJ1-1
size: few
D: .
V: TRBV6-5

DNA: TGCAGCGTTGAGATTCCTCCGGGTCCCCACTTGTATTTT
CDR3: CSVEIPPGPHLYF
J: TRBJ2-3
size: few
D: .
V: TRBV29-1

DNA: TGTGCCAGCAGCCAGGGGACAGGTAGGGACACAGATACGCAGTATTTT
CDR3: CASSQGTGRDTDTQYF
J: TRBJ2-3
size: once
D: TRBD1
V: TRBV4-2

DNA: TGTGCCAGCAGCTTCCTTTCCTCCGGGGTCTATGAGCAGTTCTTC
CDR3: CASSFLSSGVYEQFF
J: TRBJ2-1
size: .
D: .
V: TRBV7-6

DNA: TGTGCCAGCAGTGACAGGGTAAGAGGCAATCAGCCCCAGCATTTT
CDR3: CASSDRVRGNQPQHF
J: TRBJ1-5
size: .
D: .
V: TRBV6-1

DNA: TGTGCCAGCAGCCCGACAGGACTGAACACCGGGGAGCTGTTTTTT
CDR3: CASSPTGLNTGELFF
J: TRBJ2-2
size: .
D: .
V: TRBV7-9

DNA: TGTGCCAGCAGCAAGATCGGCGAGGTGACTGAAGCTTTCTTT
CDR3: CASSKIGEVTEAFF
J: TRBJ1-1
size: .
D: .
V: TRBV21-1

DNA: TGCGCCAGCAGCCAAGACGCGAGGTATGGCTACACCTTC
CDR3: CASSQDARYGYTF
J: TRBJ1-2
size: few
D: .
V: TRBV4-3

DNA: TGTGCCAGCAGGGCGACAGGGGGCGGGAGTGAAAAACTGTTTTTT
CDR3: CASRATGGGSEKLFF
J: TRBJ1-4
size: once
D: TRBD1
V: TRBV2

DNA: TGTGCCAGCAGCTTGGGGGAGGCGGGAGGTCTGGAGACCCAGTACTTC
CDR3: CASSLGEAGGLETQYF
J: TRBJ2-5
size: once
D: TRBD2
V: TRBV7-2

DNA: TGTGCCAGCAGCTTTCAGGGTGGGTTGGGGCAGTTCTTC
CDR3: CASSFQGGLGQFF
J: TRBJ2-1
size: once
D: .
V: TRBV5-4

DNA: TGTGCCAGTAGAATCAGGGAAGAGTATGGCTACACCTTC
CDR3: CASRIREEYGYTF
J: TRBJ1-2
size: .
D: .
V: TRBV19

DNA: TGCGCCAGCAGCCATACCCGGCTAGCGGACGCAGATACGCAGTATTTT
CDR3: CASSHTRLADADTQYF
J: TRBJ2-3
size: once
D: TRBD2
V: TRBV4-1

DNA: TGTGCCATCAGTGAGGGCAGGGCCTCCTGGGAGCAGTACTTC
CDR3: CAISEGRASWEQYF
J: TRBJ2-7
size: .
D: .
V: TRBV10-3

DNA: TGTGCCAGTAGTCCCGGGACCCATAATAGGGGACGAGACACTGAAGCTTTCTTT
CDR3: CASSPGTHNRGRDTEAFF
J: TRBJ1-1
size: .
D: .
V: TRBV19

DNA: TGTGCCAGCAGGGCCACCTACAATGAGCAGTTCTTC
CDR3: CASRATYNEQFF
J: TRBJ2-1
size: .
D: .
V: TRBV6-5

DNA: TGTGCCATCAGTGAGAGGCAGGATAATTCACCCCTCCACTTT
CDR3: CAISERQDNSPLHF
J: TRBJ1-6
size: .
D: .
V: TRBV10-3

DNA: TGCAGTAGTAAAGGGGGCTTTAACACTGAAGCTTTCTTT
CDR3: CSSKGGFNTEAFF
J: TRBJ1-1
size: .
D: TRBD1
V: TRBV29-1

DNA: TGTGCCAGCAGCGCGCGGGGGAGGCCTGAAGCTTTCTTT
CDR3: CASSARGRPEAFF
J: TRBJ1-1
size: .
D: .
V: TRBV9

DNA: TGTGCCAGCAGTTACCCAGGAGGTGCTGGGACCCAGTACTTC
CDR3: CASSYPGGAGTQYF
J: TRBJ2-5
size: .
D: .
V: TRBV6-5

DNA: TGTGCCAGCAGCCGCAGGGGAAGTATGTTCATGAACACTGAAGCTTTCTTT
CDR3: CASSRRGSMFMNTEAFF
J: TRBJ1-1
size: .
D: .
V: TRBV28

DNA: TGTGCCAGCAGCGCGGGACGTTCGGGAGGAAACACCATATATTTT
CDR3: CASSAGRSGGNTIYF
J: TRBJ1-3
size: few
D: .
V: TRBV6-5